The clone carrying this T cell receptor (beta chain) showed up just a few times. These data originate in a study of patients and donors after allogeneic stem cell transplantation. This CDR3 is built from 13 residues. Trimming left V 1 base short and J 5 bases short, with 5 bases between. Per the germline V gene, CDR1 is SGHAT and CDR2 is FQNNGV. TCRdb processed the RT-PCR reads anew with MiXCR; each CDR3 protein has one entry. The table includes 70,000 to 75,000 distinct CDR3 sequences, about 26% detected once. The sequenced sample consisted of blood, either unsorted or a sorted T cell fraction (not recorded which). The chain couples TRBV11-2 to TRBJ2-2; D not resolved. The sequence was collected from a human donor who was either an allogeneic HSCT recipient or a stem cell or donor lymphocyte infusion donor (not recorded which). It is not recorded whose cells these are; they may come from a transplant donor. Written as DNA, the CDR3 is TGTGCCAGCAGCTTAGCTCGGACCGGGGAGCTGTTTTTT. This codes for CASSLARTGELFF.